The present TCR beta chain was sequenced within a study of T cells after yellow fever vaccination. Using its own MiXCR run on the 5' RACE reads, TCRdb lists one record per CDR3 protein. The table lists more than 110,000 distinct CDR3 sequences, under 8% of them singletons, with under 0.8% in the top ten. Sequenced material: CD4+ T cells sorted from PBMCs, taken 10 days after the yellow fever booster vaccination. This sequence originates from a man aged 25-45 years who received the YFV17D yellow fever vaccine.

The CDR3 sequence is CASSPNSPGDTQYF. The DNA for the CDR3 is TGTGCCAGCTCACCGAACTCACCGGGGGATACGCAGTATTTT. This chain joins TRBV18 and TRBJ2-3; a weak D match, TRBD2 (5 bases). The ends were cut back, 3 bases at V and 6 bases at J, with 13 bases in the middle. Germline V CDR1 and CDR2: KGHSH, LQKENI. This CDR3 is built from 14 residues.